The T cell receptor beta chain described here comes from a study of CXCR3-negative and CXCR3-positive naive CD8 T cells. Looking at the study overall: A total of roughly 140 million TRB reads was generated, with about 1.5 +/- 0.3 million per library. Overall study findings and caveats: When CXCR3-positive naive cells were set against CXCR3-negative naive cells, the former had more hydrophobic TRB CDR3s.

Looked up from germline, CDR1 is LNHDA and CDR2 is SQIVND (reference sequence). The CDR3 totals 16 residues. Libraries of TRB cDNA were made by 5' RACE and carried UMIs. TCRdb reworked the 5' RACE reads into one entry per CDR3 protein, no DNA. This listing includes over 100,000 distinct CDR3 sequences. Comments on this clonotype: Its matching antigen is unknown.

The V call is TRBV19, the J call TRBJ2-6. This sequence originates from a human donor in good health. Some clones in this sample may be carry-over from other donors' samples. Sequences were obtained from naive CXCR3+ CD8+ T cells from blood. The subset denotes: CD45RO-CCR7+CD27+CD95- naive CD8+ T cells expressing CXCR3 (TNR3+). This CDR3 is CASSITAYSGANVLTF. The variable domain in full, completed from reference TRBV19 and TRBJ2-6, reads DGGITQSPKYLFRKEGQNVTLSCEQNLNHDAMYWYRQDPGQGLRLIYYSQIVNDFQKGDIAEGYSVSREKKESFPLTVTSAQKNPTAFYLCASSITAYSGANVLTFGAGSRLTVL.